The 10 T cell receptor beta chains in this list originate from one sample, sequenced in a study of long-term antiretroviral therapy in people with HIV. Researchers ran immunoSEQ v3.0 at survey level. Sequencing used immunoSEQ multiplex PCR; TCRdb keeps in-frame clones, though not all of them. Here the sample spans about 43,000 clones, about 89% being singletons. This sample comprised unsorted PBMCs, obtained 0.1 years before starting antiretroviral therapy. These receptors were obtained from a woman between 50 and 59 years old with HIV.

The genes are TRBV5-4 and TRBJ1-2; D might be TRBD1 (6 bases). CDR3 length: 14 residues. Germline CDR1 reads SGHNT; CDR2 reads YYREEE (reference sequence). V lost 1 base and J lost 6, with 13 bases in between. The DNA of the CDR3 is TGTGCCAGCAGCTTGAGATCACAGGGAGATGGCTACACCTTC. Amino acid sequence: CASSLRSQGDGYTF.

The J gene is TRBJ2-5, the V gene TRBV5-1; 7 nucleotides match TRBD1. This CDR3 has 16 amino acids. V shed 4 bases and J 5 bases; nucleotides not matched to a gene: 14. The V gene's germline CDR1 is SGHRS and CDR2 YFSETQ. This chain's CDR3 is CASSTTQGMVAETQYF. The CDR3 coding sequence is TGCGCCAGCAGCACGACACAGGGGATGGTGGCGGAGACCCAGTACTTC.

The chain is built from TRBV6-1 and TRBJ2-2, with TRBD2 matching 7 bases. Germline trimming cut 3 bases from V and 2 bases from J; bases unmatched to any gene: 9. Per the germline V gene, CDR1 is MNHNS and CDR2 is SASEGT. The CDR3 is made up of 17 amino acids. CDR3 bases: TGTGCCAGCAGTGACGAAACTCTAGCGGATAACACCGGGGAGCTGTTTTTT. This sequence encodes CASSDETLADNTGELFF.

This chain links TRBV9 with TRBJ2-3; D is uncertain. This CDR3 contains 14 residues. V lost 0 bases and J 0 bases, leaving 5 bases between the germline ends. The germline V gene has CDR1 SGDLS and CDR2 YYNGEE. The CDR3 nucleotides are TGTGCCAGCAGCGTAGATTCAAGCACAGATACGCAGTATTTT. Translation gives CASSVDSSTDTQYF.

This chain uses TRBV27 with TRBJ2-7, with 8 bases aligning to TRBD1. The CDR3 covers 15 residues. The V segment lost 7 bases and the J segment 4 bases; nucleotides outside the gene matches: 12. CDR1 and CDR2 (germline): MNHEY, SMNVEV (reference sequence). The CDR3 nucleotides read TGTGCCAGCACCTTCAATGGACAGGGACAATACGAGCAGTACTTC. This gives the protein CASTFNGQGQYEQYF.

The chain recombines TRBV6-1 with TRBJ2-7; 9 nucleotides align to TRBD1. This CDR3 is 15 amino acids long. J lost 2 bases, V lost 5 bases, and 7 bases had no gene match. Germline V CDR1 and CDR2: MNHNS, SASEGT. CDR3 in DNA: TGTGCCAGCAGTCCGTCGGACAGGGGACCCTACGAGCAGTACTTC. Translated, it gives CASSPSDRGPYEQYF.

This rearrangement joins TRBV10-1 to TRBJ2-4; either TRBD1 or TRBD2 may fit D (5 bases each). Germline V lookup: CDR1 WNHNN, CDR2 SYGVQD (reference sequence). Trimming cost V 6 bases and J 4 bases, with 13 bases left between them. The CDR3 is 14 residues long. This CDR3 is CASSGTGVKNIQYF. The CDR3, as DNA: TGCGCCAGCAGCGGGACCGGGGTGAAAAACATTCAGTACTTC.

The V call is TRBV29-1, the J call TRBJ2-1, with D perhaps TRBD1 or TRBD2 (5 bases each). CDR1 SQVTM and CDR2 ANQGSEA come from the germline V gene. This CDR3 has 11 amino acids. V gave up 6 bases and J gave up 7 bases, with 10 bases separating them. The CDR3 sequence is CSVGAGNEQFF. CDR3 coding DNA: TGCAGCGTCGGGGCCGGGAATGAGCAGTTCTTC.

The chain combines TRBV21-1 with TRBJ2-7; the table gives TRBD1 as D, unverified against the DNA. TRBV21-1 is a pseudogene segment. The CDR3 is 15 amino acids. CDR3 loop: CASSKASDRTYEQYF. CDR3 sequence (DNA): TGTGCCAGCAGCAAGGCGTCGGACAGAACCTACGAGCAGTACTTC.

The rearrangement joins TRBV5-1 to TRBJ2-7; TRBD2 aligns across 10 bases. This CDR3 is 15 amino acids long. From germline, CDR1 is SGHRS and CDR2 YFSETQ. V lost 5 bases to trimming and J lost 2 bases; unmatched junction nucleotides: 7. CDR3 protein: CASRPTSGEPYEQYF. The CDR3 DNA follows: TGCGCCAGCAGACCTACTAGCGGGGAGCCCTACGAGCAGTACTTC. Supplemented by reference TRBV5-1 and TRBJ2-7, the full variable domain reads KAGVTQTPRYLIKTRGQQVTLSCSPISGHRSVSWYQQTPGQGLQFLFEYFSETQRNKGNFPGRFSGRQFSNSRSEMNVSTLELGDSALYLCASRPTSGEPYEQYFGPGTRLTVT.